This record concerns one T cell receptor beta chain sequence. The sample comes from a study of blood T cell repertoires in COVID-19. Assay: immunoSEQ multiplex PCR; the TCRdb copy retains only in-frame clones and omits some. The sample has approximately 59,000 clones, about 81% seen once. V lost 6 bases and J lost 1; bases outside the gene matches: 4. The CDR3 covers 14 residues. Germline CDR1 reads SGHVS; CDR2 reads FQNEAQ. The specimen sequenced was peripheral blood. The TCR sequence derives from a man older than 75 with acute or convalescent COVID-19. The chain carries TRBV7-8 and TRBJ2-5, with TRBD2 matching over 8 bases. CDR3 sequence reads: CASRPGGGQETQYF. In nucleotides, the CDR3 is TGTGCCAGCAGGCCCGGGGGGGGCCAAGAGACCCAGTACTTC.